Following are 9 T cell receptor beta chains from one sample sequenced in a study of T cell clonotyping in hematopoietic cell transplantation (dated by TCRdb to the early 2020s). Library preparation employed the immunoSEQ multiplex PCR assay. In TCRdb, the immuneACCESS table is reduced to in-frame sequences with V and J assigned. These tables do not hold every clone; where another copy was compared, an unresolved V gene accounts for under half, and the others remain unexplained. Within this sample are some 11,000 clones, with more than 85% of them counted one time only. 10% to 15% of the sample is held by the ten biggest clonotypes. The time point label on this specimen signifies: recipient sample about 28 days before transplant, after cytoreduction. The sequences come from peripheral blood mononuclear cells, collected before stem cell transplant. The receptors derive from a woman between 40 and 50 years old with acute myeloid leukemia. Some clones in this sample may be carry-over from other donors' samples.

The chain carries TRBV4-2 and TRBJ1-5; D is unclear. Trimming shortened V by 3 bases and J by 3 bases, and 3 bases separated the two germline ends. The CDR3 consists of 12 residues. Germline CDR1 and CDR2: LGHNA and YNFKEQ. The CDR3 DNA reads as TGTGCCAGCAGCCAGCCCAATCAGCCCCAGCATTTT. It encodes CASSQPNQPQHF.

The chain employs TRBV29-1 and TRBJ2-7; D might be TRBD1 or TRBD2, each matching 5 bases. V was clipped by 0 bases and J by 4 bases, with 10 bases between them. Germline V CDR1 and CDR2: SQVTM, ANQGSEA. The CDR3 has 13 residues. CDR3 DNA sequence: TGCAGCGTTGAAGACCGGGACGGTTACGAGCAGTACTTC. It codes for CSVEDRDGYEQYF.

The chain links TRBV10-3 to TRBJ2-7, with 9 bases lining up with TRBD2. Germline V gene sequence: CDR1 ENHRY, CDR2 SYGVKD. Trimming at V came to 6 bases and at J to 4 bases, leaving 7 bases not matched to a gene. This CDR3 is built from 14 residues. The CDR3 here is CAISIAGEAYEQYF. The CDR3 nucleotides read TGTGCCATCAGCATAGCGGGAGAGGCTTACGAGCAGTACTTC.

The CDR3 region has the DNA TGTGCCAGCAGCGTGGCAGGGTGGTTGGGCACAGATACGCAGTATTTT. Residues: CASSVAGWLGTDTQYF. The rearrangement uses TRBV9 and TRBJ2-3, with TRBD1 as a possible D gene (5 bases). Germline V gene lookup returns CDR1 SGDLS and CDR2 YYNGEE. Trimming took 2 bases from V and 1 from J, leaving 14 bases between them. This CDR3 region has 16 residues. The full variable domain, completed using reference TRBV9 and TRBJ2-3, is DSGVTQTPKHLITATGQRVTLRCSPRSGDLSVYWYQQSLDQGLQFLIQYYNGEERAKGNILERFSAQQFPDLHSELNLSSLELGDSALYFCASSVAGWLGTDTQYFGPGTRLTVL.

This chain connects TRBV7-9 to TRBJ2-7; 7 nucleotides match TRBD1. V dropped 6 bases and J dropped 5; count of bases not matched to a gene: 13. Germline CDR1 is SEHNR and CDR2 is FQNEAQ (reference sequence). This CDR3 comprises 15 residues. For the CDR3, the DNA is TGTGCCAGCAGGCCGCGGCCCTCAACAGGGGACGAGCAGTACTTC. Translation gives CASRPRPSTGDEQYF.

This chain connects TRBV27 to TRBJ2-2; the match to TRBD2 covers 11 bases. CDR3 length: 17 amino acids. From germline, CDR1 is MNHEY and CDR2 SMNVEV (reference sequence). The V segment lost 6 bases and the J segment 4 bases; nucleotides outside the gene matches: 10. CDR3 sequence reads: CASRKAGLAGATGELFF. The CDR3 DNA reads TGTGCCAGCAGAAAAGCCGGACTAGCGGGTGCCACCGGGGAGCTGTTTTTT.

V is TRBV6-5 and J is TRBJ2-7; 7 bases are a match to TRBD2. Germline CDR1 is MNHEY and CDR2 is SVGAGI. V trimming: 6 bases; J trimming: 3 bases; junction bases outside the gene matches: 2. The CDR3 spans 12 residues. CDR3 residues: CASRTSSYEQYF. CDR3 DNA: TGTGCCAGCAGGACTAGCAGCTACGAGCAGTACTTC.

J is TRBJ2-2 and V is TRBV20-1; D call uncertain. Deletions cut 3 bases from V and 6 bases from J, with 5 bases between. The CDR3 has 11 residues. Germline-derived CDR1 and CDR2 are DFQATT and SNEGSKA (reference sequence). CDR3 coding DNA: TGCAGTGCTAGTGAGGCCGGGGAGCTGTTTTTT. It encodes CSASEAGELFF.

V usage is TRBV12-5 and J usage is TRBJ2-7; D is possibly TRBD2 (6 bases). Germline V CDR1 and CDR2: LGHNT, FRNRAP. The germline V and J ends were trimmed by 1 base and 0 bases, with 10 bases remaining between them. The CDR3 is 15 residues long. In DNA form, the CDR3 reads TGTGCTAGTGGTTTGGGGACTACCTCCTCCTACGAGCAGTACTTC. Amino acid sequence: CASGLGTTSSYEQYF.